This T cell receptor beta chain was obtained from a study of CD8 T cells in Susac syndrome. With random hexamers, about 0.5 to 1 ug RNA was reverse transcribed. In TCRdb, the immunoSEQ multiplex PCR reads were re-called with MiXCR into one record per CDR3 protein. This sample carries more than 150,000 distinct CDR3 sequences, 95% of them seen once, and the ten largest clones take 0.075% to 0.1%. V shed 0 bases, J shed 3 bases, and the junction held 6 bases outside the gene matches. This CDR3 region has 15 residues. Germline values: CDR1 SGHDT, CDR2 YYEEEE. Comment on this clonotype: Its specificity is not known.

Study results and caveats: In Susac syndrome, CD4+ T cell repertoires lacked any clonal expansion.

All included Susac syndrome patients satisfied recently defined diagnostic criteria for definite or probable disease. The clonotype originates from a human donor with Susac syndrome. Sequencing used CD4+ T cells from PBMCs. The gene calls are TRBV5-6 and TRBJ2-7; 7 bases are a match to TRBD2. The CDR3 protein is CASSLVPGGYYEQYF. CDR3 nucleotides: TGTGCCAGCAGCTTGGTACCGGGGGGATACTACGAGCAGTACTTC.